This T cell receptor beta chain was identified in a study of graft-versus-host responses after intestinal transplantation. On the study more broadly: The study gave all recipients anti-thymocyte globulin induction, then tacrolimus and steroids for 2 to 3 years. General observations from the study: Early post-transplant HvG declines tracked with peak circulating GvH clone levels. Recipient-marrow GvH clones were detected, some having first appeared in ileum or blood.

Worth noting for this clone: Its target is not known.

Sequenced by immunoSEQ multiplex PCR; TCRdb stores in-frame clones only, minus some. The sample includes roughly 80,000 clones, over 80% of them seen just once. The ends were cut back, 5 bases at V and 5 bases at J, with 12 bases in the middle. This CDR3 has 13 amino acids. The germline CDR1 and CDR2 sequences are MGHRA and YSYEKL. This receptor was identified in a human patient who received an intestinal transplant, so some T cells may come from the graft donor. The sample was PBMCs, taken 98 days after intestinal transplantation. V usage is TRBV4-1 and J usage is TRBJ1-1; possible D gene TRBD1, 5 bases. The CDR3 DNA follows: TGCGCCAGCAGCTTCCCCAGGGATACTGAAGCTTTCTTT. It codes for CASSFPRDTEAFF.